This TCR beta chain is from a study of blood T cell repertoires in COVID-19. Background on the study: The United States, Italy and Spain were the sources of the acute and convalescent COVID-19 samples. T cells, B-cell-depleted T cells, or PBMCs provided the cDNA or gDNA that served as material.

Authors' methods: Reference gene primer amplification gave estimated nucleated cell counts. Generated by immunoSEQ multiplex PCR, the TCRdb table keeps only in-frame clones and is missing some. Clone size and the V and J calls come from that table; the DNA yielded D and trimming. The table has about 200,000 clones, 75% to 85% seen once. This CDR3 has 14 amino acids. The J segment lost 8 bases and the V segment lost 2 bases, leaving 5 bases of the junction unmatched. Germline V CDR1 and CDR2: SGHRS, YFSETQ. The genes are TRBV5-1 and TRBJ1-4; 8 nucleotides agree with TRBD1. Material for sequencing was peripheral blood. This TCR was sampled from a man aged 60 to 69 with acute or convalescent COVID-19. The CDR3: CASSFGQGAEKLFF. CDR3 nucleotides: TGCGCCAGCAGCTTCGGACAGGGAGCGGAAAAACTGTTTTTT.